This T cell receptor beta chain originates from a study of shared clonotypes between healthy human individuals. Turning to the study itself: The cohort had two women and three men, ages 18 to 49. For every donor, three CD4 naive, three CD4 memory, two CD8 naive and one CD8 memory plates were used.

Terminally differentiated effector memory CD45RA+ cells were left out of the naive CD8 fraction, which was CD45RO-negative and positively selected for CCR7. Produced via immunoSEQ multiplex PCR; TCRdb's table is partial and in-frame only. The sample holds about 580,000 clones, roughly 98% seen once. CDR1 is MGHRA and CDR2 is YSYEKL in the germline V gene. V was pared by 3 bases and J by 2 bases, with 1 base of the junction left unmatched. This CDR3 is built from 14 residues. A single count supports this clone. Its target is unknown. Study-level points and caveats: A generally larger estimated richness was seen in naive subsets than in memory subsets. Rarefaction showed that sequencing of sorted subsets was incomplete (despite large depth).

The chain joins TRBV4-1 to TRBJ1-3; 7 nucleotides agree with TRBD1. The sequence came from a man under 40 in good health. The sequencing sample was made of naive CD8+ T cells sorted from blood. For the CDR3, the DNA is TGCGCCAGCAGCCATCAGGGGGCTGGAAACACCATATATTTT. Translated, it gives CASSHQGAGNTIYF.